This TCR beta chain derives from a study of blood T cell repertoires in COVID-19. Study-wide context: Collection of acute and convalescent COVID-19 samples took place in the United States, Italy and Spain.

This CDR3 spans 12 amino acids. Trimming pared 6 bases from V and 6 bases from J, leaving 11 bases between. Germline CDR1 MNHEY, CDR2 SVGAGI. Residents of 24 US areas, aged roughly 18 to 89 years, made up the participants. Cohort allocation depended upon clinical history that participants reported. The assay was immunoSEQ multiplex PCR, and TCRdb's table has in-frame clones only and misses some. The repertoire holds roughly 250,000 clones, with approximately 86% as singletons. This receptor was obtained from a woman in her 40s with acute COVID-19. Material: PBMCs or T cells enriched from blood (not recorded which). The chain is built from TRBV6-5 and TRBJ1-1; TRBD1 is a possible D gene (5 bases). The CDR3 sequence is CASRSQGAEAFF. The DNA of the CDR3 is TGTGCCAGCAGAAGCCAGGGCGCTGAAGCTTTCTTT.